The clone carrying this T cell receptor beta chain turned up a few times. Its antigen is currently unknown. This record belongs to a study of CD8 T cells in ankylosing spondylitis. For TCR beta, libraries came from quantitative 5'-RACE with molecular barcodes. Via MiXCR, TCRdb re-called the 5' RACE reads, giving one row per CDR3 protein. The sample gives some 150,000 distinct CDR3 sequences, over 10% of which show up once; about 4% is in the top ten. General observations from the study: Disease-linked clones had a CD8+ phenotype and relatively low frequency in peripheral blood. What seemed typical of ankylosing spondylitis blood was a TCR beta motif built from about 8 highly homologous variants. Reportedly, disease-linked clones are significantly enriched in ankylosing spondylitis patients' matched synovial fluid.

Trimming took off 6 bases at V and 8 bases at J, with 16 bases between the two ends. The germline CDR1 and CDR2 sequences are MDHEN and SYDVKM. The CDR3 is made up of 13 amino acids. J is TRBJ2-5 and V is TRBV28; D unresolved. The sequence derives from a female donor with ankylosing spondylitis or in good health (not recorded which). The sequenced sample consisted of blood, either unsorted or a sorted T cell fraction (not recorded which). In DNA form, the CDR3 reads TGTGCCAGCAGGGCTTCAGGCGTGGGAACCCAGTACTTC. It translates to CASRASGVGTQYF.